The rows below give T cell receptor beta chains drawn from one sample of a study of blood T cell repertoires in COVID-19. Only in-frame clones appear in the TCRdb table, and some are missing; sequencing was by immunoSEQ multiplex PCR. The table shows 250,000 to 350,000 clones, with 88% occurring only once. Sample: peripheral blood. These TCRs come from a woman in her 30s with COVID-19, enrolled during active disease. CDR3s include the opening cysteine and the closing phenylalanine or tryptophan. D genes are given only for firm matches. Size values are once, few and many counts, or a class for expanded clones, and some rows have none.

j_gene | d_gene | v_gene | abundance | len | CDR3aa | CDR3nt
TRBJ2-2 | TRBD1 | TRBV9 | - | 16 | CASSRSGTGGTGELFF | TGTGCCAGCAGTCGAAGTGGGACAGGGGGGACCGGGGAGCTGTTTTTT
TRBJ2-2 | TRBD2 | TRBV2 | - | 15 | CASTKAGVYTGELFF | TGTGCCAGCACTAAGGCGGGAGTCTACACCGGGGAGCTGTTTTTT
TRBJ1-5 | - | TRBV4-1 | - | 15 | CASRENRVSNQPQHF | TGCGCCAGCAGGGAAAACAGGGTGAGCAATCAGCCCCAGCATTTT
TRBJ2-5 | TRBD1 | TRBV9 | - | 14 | CASSVGDRGETQYF | TGTGCCAGCAGCGTAGGAGACAGGGGAGAGACCCAGTACTTC
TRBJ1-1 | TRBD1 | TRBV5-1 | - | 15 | CASRLDRGMNTEAFF | TGCGCCAGCAGACTGGACAGGGGCATGAACACTGAAGCTTTCTTT
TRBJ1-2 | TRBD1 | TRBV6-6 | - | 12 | CASSRDREGYTF | TGTGCCAGCAGCCGGGACAGGGAGGGCTACACCTTC
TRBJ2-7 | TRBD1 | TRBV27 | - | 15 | CASQETGTGIYEQYF | TGTGCCAGCCAAGAGACCGGGACAGGGATTTACGAGCAGTACTTC
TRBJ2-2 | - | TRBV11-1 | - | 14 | CASSGRVATGELFF | TGTGCCAGCAGCGGCAGGGTTGCCACCGGGGAGCTGTTTTTT
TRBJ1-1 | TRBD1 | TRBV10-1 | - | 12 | CASSTGDTEAFF | TGCGCCAGCAGTACAGGGGATACTGAAGCTTTCTTT
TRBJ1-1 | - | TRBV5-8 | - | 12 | CASRSRGPEAFF | TGTGCCAGCAGGTCCAGGGGACCTGAAGCTTTCTTT
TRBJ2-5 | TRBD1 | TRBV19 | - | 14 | CASSSGQGWETQYF | TGTGCCAGTAGTTCGGGACAGGGATGGGAGACCCAGTACTTC
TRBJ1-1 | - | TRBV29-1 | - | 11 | CSVEMGVEAFF | TGCAGCGTTGAGATGGGCGTAGAAGCTTTCTTT
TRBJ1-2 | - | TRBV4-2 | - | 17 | CASSPETARAPNYGYTF | TGTGCCAGCAGCCCAGAGACGGCGCGGGCCCCTAACTATGGCTACACCTTC
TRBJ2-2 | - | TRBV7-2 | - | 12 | CASSSSVGELFF | TGTGCCAGCAGCTCCTCGGTGGGGGAGCTGTTTTTT
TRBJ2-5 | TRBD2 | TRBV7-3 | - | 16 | CASSLGLAGGRETQYF | TGTGCCAGCAGCTTGGGACTAGCGGGAGGGCGAGAGACCCAGTACTTC
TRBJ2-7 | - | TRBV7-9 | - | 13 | CASSLAESGEQYF | TGTGCCAGCAGCTTAGCTGAGTCGGGCGAGCAGTACTTC
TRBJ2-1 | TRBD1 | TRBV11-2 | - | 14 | CASSLLRTGVGQFF | TGTGCCAGCAGCTTGTTGAGGACAGGGGTCGGACAGTTCTTC
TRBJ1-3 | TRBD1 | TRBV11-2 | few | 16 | CASSLHRGHSGNTIYF | TGTGCCAGCAGCTTACACAGGGGGCACTCTGGAAACACCATATATTTT
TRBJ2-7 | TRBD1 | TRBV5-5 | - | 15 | CASSLWGTGTYEQYF | TGTGCCAGCAGCTTGTGGGGGACAGGGACCTACGAGCAGTACTTC
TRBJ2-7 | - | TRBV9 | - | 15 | CASSAGTEVYNEQYF | TGTGCCAGCAGCGCAGGGACTGAGGTTTATAATGAGCAGTACTTC
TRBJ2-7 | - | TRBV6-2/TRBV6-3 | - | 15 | CASSQPDLKPYEQYF | TGTGCCAGCAGTCAACCAGACTTGAAACCCTACGAGCAGTACTTC
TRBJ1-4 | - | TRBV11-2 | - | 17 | CASSPADWGPLNEKLFF | TGTGCCAGCAGCCCCGCGGATTGGGGCCCTCTTAATGAAAAACTGTTTTTT
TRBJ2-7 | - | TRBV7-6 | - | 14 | CASSSSSVTYEQYF | TGTGCCAGCAGCTCCAGTTCAGTGACCTACGAGCAGTACTTC